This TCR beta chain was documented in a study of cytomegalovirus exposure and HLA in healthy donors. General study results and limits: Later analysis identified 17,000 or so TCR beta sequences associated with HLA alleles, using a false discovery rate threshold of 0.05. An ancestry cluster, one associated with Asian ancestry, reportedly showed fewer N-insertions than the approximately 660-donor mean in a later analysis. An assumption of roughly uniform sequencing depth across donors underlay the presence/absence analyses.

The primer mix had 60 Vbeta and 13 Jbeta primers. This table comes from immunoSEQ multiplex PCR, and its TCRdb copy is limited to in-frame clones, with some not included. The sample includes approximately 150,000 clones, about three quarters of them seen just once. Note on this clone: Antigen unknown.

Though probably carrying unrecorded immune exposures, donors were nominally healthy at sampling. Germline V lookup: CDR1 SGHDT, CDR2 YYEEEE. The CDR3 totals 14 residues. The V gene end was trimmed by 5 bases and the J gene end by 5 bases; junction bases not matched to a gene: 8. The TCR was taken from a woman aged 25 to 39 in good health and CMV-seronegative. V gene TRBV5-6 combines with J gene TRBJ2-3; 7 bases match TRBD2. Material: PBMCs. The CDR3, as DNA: TGTGCCAGCAGTAACGGGGGGTGGATAGATACGCAGTATTTT. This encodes CASSNGGWIDTQYF.